Listed below are T cell receptor beta chains from one sample, sequenced in a study of T cell repertoires in cytomegalovirus infection. One entry per CDR3 protein, called by TCRdb with MiXCR from the reads. There are just under 300,000 distinct CDR3 sequences in the sample; around 9.6% occur only once, and 2.5% lies in the top ten. Sequencing used PBMCs. These receptor sequences come from a human donor in good health (CMV status not recorded). Some clones in this sample may be carry-over from other donors' samples. Each CDR3 is given with its conserved first and last residue. A D gene is named only where the DNA matches it firmly. The listing skips clone size in some rows; elsewhere it reads once, few, many or a size class.

CDR3 DNA: TGCAGTGCTGGGACAGACTCTGAAAAACTGTTTTTT
CDR3 protein: CSAGTDSEKLFF
D gene: TRBD1
J gene: TRBJ1-4
V gene: TRBV20-1
CDR3 length: 12
clone size: many

CDR3 DNA: TGTGCCAGCAGCCAAGAGGGAAGCGGGTCCTACAATGAGCAGTTCTTC
CDR3 protein: CASSQEGSGSYNEQFF
D gene: NA
J gene: TRBJ2-1
V gene: TRBV3-1
CDR3 length: 16
clone size: few

CDR3 DNA: TGTGCCAGCAGCCCATCGGGACTGCGGGGAAATCAGCCCCAGCATTTT
CDR3 protein: CASSPSGLRGNQPQHF
D gene: NA
J gene: TRBJ1-5
V gene: TRBV7-9
CDR3 length: 16
clone size: many

CDR3 DNA: TGTGCCAGCAGTTTATCCGTCAGAAACATTCAGTACTTC
CDR3 protein: CASSLSVRNIQYF
D gene: NA
J gene: TRBJ2-4
V gene: TRBV28
CDR3 length: 13
clone size: few

CDR3 DNA: TGTGCCAGCAGACATTCCTCCGGATCGCAGTATTTT
CDR3 protein: CASRHSSGSQYF
D gene: NA
J gene: TRBJ2-3
V gene: TRBV7-2
CDR3 length: 12
clone size: many

CDR3 DNA: TGTGCCAGCAGTTTACCGACCCGAACGTGGACTGAAGCTTTCTTT
CDR3 protein: CASSLPTRTWTEAFF
D gene: NA
J gene: TRBJ1-1
V gene: TRBV28
CDR3 length: 15
clone size: many

CDR3 DNA: TGTGCCTCTGGGTCCACCACAGATACGCAGTATTTT
CDR3 protein: CASGSTTDTQYF
D gene: NA
J gene: TRBJ2-3
V gene: TRBV10-3
CDR3 length: 12
clone size: many

CDR3 DNA: TGTGCTAGTGGTCTACGGCTGGACAGGCGGAACTATGGCTACACCTTC
CDR3 protein: CASGLRLDRRNYGYTF
D gene: TRBD1
J gene: TRBJ1-2
V gene: TRBV12-5
CDR3 length: 16
clone size: few

CDR3 DNA: TGTGCCAGCCGGACAGGCTCTAACTATGGCTACACCTTC
CDR3 protein: CASRTGSNYGYTF
D gene: TRBD1
J gene: TRBJ1-2
V gene: TRBV12-3/TRBV12-4
CDR3 length: 13
clone size: many

CDR3 DNA: TGTGCCAGCAGCGTCTCAGACTACGAGCAGTACTTC
CDR3 protein: CASSVSDYEQYF
D gene: NA
J gene: TRBJ2-7
V gene: TRBV7-9
CDR3 length: 12
clone size: many

CDR3 DNA: TGTGCCAGCAGCAGACAGCTCTATGATACGCAGTATTTT
CDR3 protein: CASSRQLYDTQYF
D gene: NA
J gene: TRBJ2-3
V gene: TRBV7-8
CDR3 length: 13
clone size: many

CDR3 DNA: TGCGCCAGCAAACGTGAGATGAATGAAGCTTTCTTT
CDR3 protein: CASKREMNEAFF
D gene: NA
J gene: TRBJ1-1
V gene: TRBV10-2
CDR3 length: 12
clone size: many

CDR3 DNA: TGTGCCAGCAGCTTATTTGACACCGGGGAGCTGTTTTTT
CDR3 protein: CASSLFDTGELFF
D gene: NA
J gene: TRBJ2-2
V gene: TRBV7-3
CDR3 length: 13
clone size: many

CDR3 DNA: TGCAGCACTGCAAGGGCTTCGGGAGAGACCCAGTACTTC
CDR3 protein: CSTARASGETQYF
D gene: NA
J gene: TRBJ2-5
V gene: TRBV29-1
CDR3 length: 13
clone size: many

CDR3 DNA: TGTGCCAGCAGCTATTCACCGCTAGCGGGGCATCAAGAGACCCAGTACTTC
CDR3 protein: CASSYSPLAGHQETQYF
D gene: TRBD2
J gene: TRBJ2-5
V gene: TRBV11-3
CDR3 length: 17
clone size: NA

CDR3 DNA: TGCAGTGCTTTCCCTTACAGGGGTAGGAGCACTGAAGCTTTCTTT
CDR3 protein: CSAFPYRGRSTEAFF
D gene: TRBD1
J gene: TRBJ1-1
V gene: TRBV20-1
CDR3 length: 15
clone size: many

CDR3 DNA: TGTGCCAGCAGCCATACCGGGACGACGAACACTGAAGCTCTCTTT
CDR3 protein: CASSHTGTTNTEALF
D gene: NA
J gene: TRBJ1-1
V gene: TRBV2
CDR3 length: 15
clone size: NA

CDR3 DNA: TGCAGCGTCCCCTGGGGGGGGTTCGGGAACACCGGGGAGCTGTTTTTT
CDR3 protein: CSVPWGGFGNTGELFF
D gene: TRBD2
J gene: TRBJ2-2
V gene: TRBV29-1
CDR3 length: 16
clone size: many

CDR3 DNA: TGCAGTGCTAGAGTCTCTAGCGGGGTGGGGGCCCAGTACTTC
CDR3 protein: CSARVSSGVGAQYF
D gene: TRBD2
J gene: TRBJ2-5
V gene: TRBV20-1
CDR3 length: 14
clone size: NA

CDR3 DNA: TGTGCTAGTGGTGCCACAGGGTTGAGCACTGAAGCTTTCTTT
CDR3 protein: CASGATGLSTEAFF
D gene: NA
J gene: TRBJ1-1
V gene: TRBV12-5
CDR3 length: 14
clone size: many

CDR3 DNA: TGCGCCAGCAGCTTAGAGGGAAACTACGAGCAGTACTTC
CDR3 protein: CASSLEGNYEQYF
D gene: NA
J gene: TRBJ2-7
V gene: TRBV5-1
CDR3 length: 13
clone size: few

CDR3 DNA: TGTGCCAGCAGCGGGGCGGGCACTGAAGCTTTCTTT
CDR3 protein: CASSGAGTEAFF
D gene: NA
J gene: TRBJ1-1
V gene: TRBV25-1
CDR3 length: 12
clone size: NA

CDR3 DNA: TGTGCCAGCACCCGAGACAGGGTCGAGCAGTACTTC
CDR3 protein: CASTRDRVEQYF
D gene: TRBD1
J gene: TRBJ2-7
V gene: TRBV6-1
CDR3 length: 12
clone size: few

CDR3 DNA: TGTGCCAGCAGTGAATGGGCGGGCGGCCCTGAAGCTTTCTTT
CDR3 protein: CASSEWAGGPEAFF
D gene: NA
J gene: TRBJ1-1
V gene: TRBV25-1
CDR3 length: 14
clone size: many

CDR3 DNA: TGTGCCAGCAGCCCGCCTATGGGGGGGTTCCCGAACACTGAAGCTTTCTTT
CDR3 protein: CASSPPMGGFPNTEAFF
D gene: NA
J gene: TRBJ1-1
V gene: TRBV7-9
CDR3 length: 17
clone size: many

CDR3 DNA: TGCGCCAGCAGCCCCGACGCGGTCCAAGGGACCCAGTACTTC
CDR3 protein: CASSPDAVQGTQYF
D gene: NA
J gene: TRBJ2-5
V gene: TRBV5-1
CDR3 length: 14
clone size: NA

CDR3 DNA: TGTGCCAGCAGCCCGGGCGGGGAGTCCGGGCATGGCTACACCTTC
CDR3 protein: CASSPGGESGHGYTF
D gene: NA
J gene: TRBJ1-2
V gene: TRBV7-3
CDR3 length: 15
clone size: few

CDR3 DNA: TGCGCCAGCAGCTTTACAGACAGGGGGCCTGAAGCTTTCTTT
CDR3 protein: CASSFTDRGPEAFF
D gene: TRBD1
J gene: TRBJ1-1
V gene: TRBV5-1
CDR3 length: 14
clone size: many

CDR3 DNA: TGTGCCAGCAGTCTCCAGGGTAATTTCGGGCTAGCCAAAAACATTCAGTACTTC
CDR3 protein: CASSLQGNFGLAKNIQYF
D gene: NA
J gene: TRBJ2-4
V gene: TRBV28
CDR3 length: 18
clone size: many

CDR3 DNA: TGTGCCAGCAGACCCGGGACAGGCTCCTACAATGAGCAGTTCTTC
CDR3 protein: CASRPGTGSYNEQFF
D gene: TRBD1
J gene: TRBJ2-1
V gene: TRBV2
CDR3 length: 15
clone size: many

CDR3 DNA: TGTGCCAGTGGGACAGGCAATCAGCCCCAGCATTTT
CDR3 protein: CASGTGNQPQHF
D gene: TRBD1
J gene: TRBJ1-5
V gene: TRBV19
CDR3 length: 12
clone size: few

CDR3 DNA: TGCGCCAGCACCGACCCCCACAATGAGCAGTTCTTC
CDR3 protein: CASTDPHNEQFF
D gene: NA
J gene: TRBJ2-1
V gene: TRBV10-2
CDR3 length: 12
clone size: many